Below, 11 T cell receptor beta chains from the same sample are listed, as sequenced in a study of OX40 agonist ivuxolimab in advanced cancers. Produced via immunoSEQ multiplex PCR; TCRdb's table is partial and in-frame only. The sample records around 100,000 clones, about 91% being singletons. Material: CD4+ or CD8+ T cells sorted from blood, obtained in a trial of the OX40 agonist ivuxolimab. These receptors originate from an adult with an advanced solid tumor such as melanoma, head and neck, liver or kidney cancer.

V usage is TRBV7-8 and J usage is TRBJ2-1; TRBD1 might be the D (6 bases). CDR1 and CDR2 (germline): SGHVS, FQNEAQ. V dropped 5 bases and J dropped 6 bases, with 17 bases sitting between them. This CDR3 spans 15 amino acids. CDR3 sequence: CASSPNRARFNEQFF. CDR3 bases: TGTGCCAGCAGCCCCAACAGGGCACGGTTCAATGAGCAGTTCTTC.

The V and J genes are TRBV11-2 and TRBJ2-7; D ambiguous. CDR3 length: 15 amino acids. Trimming cost V 0 bases and J 3 bases, with 12 bases left between them. Per the germline V gene, CDR1 is SGHAT and CDR2 is FQNNGV. Written as DNA, the CDR3 is TGTGCCAGCAGCTTAGAGAATACCAGGTTCTACGAGCAGTACTTC. Translating it yields CASSLENTRFYEQYF.

The DNA for the CDR3 is TGTGCCAGCAGCTTAATACTAGCGGGGGTGTGGGATACGCAGTATTTT. It encodes CASSLILAGVWDTQYF. The V call is TRBV7-9, the J call TRBJ2-3; 11 bases match TRBD2. This CDR3 contains 16 residues. Per the germline V gene, CDR1 is SEHNR and CDR2 is FQNEAQ (reference sequence). The junction had 7 bases not matched to a gene; V was cut back by 2 bases and J by 6 bases.

The CDR3 DNA follows: TGCGCCAGCAGCCGCGCGACAGGTTCTGGAAACACCATATATTTT. Translating it yields CASSRATGSGNTIYF. The gene calls are TRBV5-1 and TRBJ1-3, with D tentatively TRBD1 (6 bases). The CDR3 has 15 amino acids. Germline V gene sequence: CDR1 SGHRS, CDR2 YFSETQ. V lost 4 bases and J 1 base, leaving 12 bases between the germline ends.

V is TRBV30 and J is TRBJ1-2; TRBD1 is a possible D gene (5 bases). The V end lost 4 bases, the J end lost 5 bases, and 11 bases lay between the germline ends. CDR3 length: 12 residues. Looked up from germline, CDR1 is GTSNPN and CDR2 is SVGIG (reference sequence). The CDR3 reads CAWTGGGYGYTF. CDR3 sequence (DNA): TGTGCCTGGACCGGGGGAGGGTATGGCTACACCTTC.

V gene TRBV2 combines with J gene TRBJ1-4, with 7 bases fitting TRBD1. From germline, CDR1 is SNHLY and CDR2 FYNNEI. The length of the CDR3 is 16 residues. Losses at the gene ends were 5 bases for V and 5 bases for J; bases not matched to a gene: 11. The CDR3 coding sequence is TGTGCCAGCAGTCGGGGACAGCCCCAGGGGAATGAAAAACTGTTTTTT. This gives the protein CASSRGQPQGNEKLFF.

The CDR3 region is CASSGASGGLSTDTQYF. The CDR3 nucleotides read TGTGCCAGTAGTGGGGCTAGCGGGGGGCTTAGCACAGATACGCAGTATTTT. V gene TRBV19 combines with J gene TRBJ2-3, with 11 nucleotides matching TRBD2. The CDR3 is 17 amino acids. J was trimmed by 0 bases and V by 5 bases; bases with no gene match: 7. The germline V gene encodes CDR1 LNHDA and CDR2 SQIVND (reference sequence).

The chain recombines TRBV18 with TRBJ2-5; D might be TRBD2 (7 bases). The germline CDR1 and CDR2 sequences are KGHSH and LQKENI. Between the trimmed V and J ends, which lost 3 bases and 6 bases, there was a span of 23 bases. This CDR3 region has 17 residues. The CDR3 here is CASSPPVSPGGRKTQYF. The CDR3 bases are TGTGCCAGCTCACCCCCCGTTTCACCGGGGGGCAGGAAGACCCAGTACTTC.

The gene calls are TRBV5-1 and TRBJ2-5, with TRBD2 identical over 13 bases. Losses at the gene ends were 4 bases for V and 9 bases for J; bases not matched to a gene: 9. The CDR3 has 15 amino acids. Per the germline V gene, CDR1 is SGHRS and CDR2 is YFSETQ. CDR3 loop: CASSELAGGRSAQYF. Here the CDR3 DNA reads TGCGCCAGCAGCGAACTAGCGGGAGGGCGGTCGGCCCAGTACTTC.

The chain joins TRBV5-1 to TRBJ2-7; D unclear. Trimming left V 1 base short and J 7 bases short, with 12 bases between. Germline assignment: CDR1 SGHRS and CDR2 YFSETQ. The CDR3 is 13 residues long. The CDR3 bases are TGCGCCAGCAGCTTGCCCTTGGTGGGAGAGCAGTACTTC. This sequence encodes CASSLPLVGEQYF.

The V gene is TRBV28, the J gene TRBJ1-5; 7 bases are a match to TRBD1. Germline V gives CDR1 MDHEN, CDR2 SYDVKM. This CDR3 is built from 14 residues. V dropped 4 bases and J dropped 7; count of bases not matched to a gene: 7. The DNA of the CDR3 is TGTGCCAGCAGTTATGGACAGGTTCAGCAGCCCCAGCATTTT. The encoded protein is CASSYGQVQQPQHF.